This TCR beta chain came from a study of blood T cell repertoires in COVID-19. Study background: PBMCs, B-cell-depleted T cells, or T cells were the source of the cDNA or gDNA that made up the material.

About this clone: A read error may account for a junction end that differs from germline.

Method: immunoSEQ multiplex PCR; TCRdb's copy keeps in-frame clones and lacks some. The profile shows hundreds of thousands of clones, about 88% of them singletons. The V gene's germline CDR1 is SGHAT and CDR2 FQNNGV. The CDR3 sequence is 11 residues long. The chain combines TRBV11-2 with TRBJ2-5; 9 nucleotides match TRBD1. The sequenced material came from PBMCs or T cells enriched from blood (not recorded which). The receptor's source is a woman under 30 who had been exposed to COVID-19. CDR3 DNA: TGTGCCAGCAGCTACCGGACAGGGGTAGACTTC. Its translation is CASSYRTGVDF.